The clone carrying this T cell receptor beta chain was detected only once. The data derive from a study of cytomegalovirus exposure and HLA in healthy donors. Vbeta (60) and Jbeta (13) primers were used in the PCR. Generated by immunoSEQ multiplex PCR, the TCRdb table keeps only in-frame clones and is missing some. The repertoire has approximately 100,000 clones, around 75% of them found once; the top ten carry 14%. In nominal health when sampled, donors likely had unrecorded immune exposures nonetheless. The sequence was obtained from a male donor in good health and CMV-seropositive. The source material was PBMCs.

The CDR3 DNA reads as TGTGCCAGCTCACCACAGAACAGGGGGTCGAATTCACCCCTCCACTTT. Its protein product is CASSPQNRGSNSPLHF. The chain has TRBV18 and TRBJ1-6; 8 bases agree with TRBD1. V shed 1 base, J shed 7 bases, and the junction held 6 bases outside the gene matches. The CDR3 length is 16 residues. The germline V gene has CDR1 KGHSH and CDR2 LQKENI.